The clone carrying this T cell receptor beta chain has a handful of counts. Antigen: not known. The PCR contained 60 Vbeta and 13 Jbeta primers. The method was immunoSEQ multiplex PCR; TCRdb's version includes in-frame clones alone and lacks a portion of them. Here the sample spans 200,000 or so clones, more than 75% being singletons. The entry originates in a study of cytomegalovirus exposure and HLA in healthy donors. Study results and caveats: For most subjects, TCR beta sequences were reported to predict HLA-A and HLA-B alleles with accuracy.

The V end was cut by 0 bases, the J end by 6 bases, with 7 bases between. In germline, CDR1 is GTSNPN, CDR2 SVGIG (reference sequence). This CDR3 is 12 amino acids long. The chain combines TRBV30 with TRBJ2-3, with D unresolved. The clonotype was recovered from a girl under three years old in good health and CMV-seronegative. Sequencing was done on a sample of PBMCs. CDR3 residues: CAWSVASDTQYF. The DNA for the CDR3 is TGTGCCTGGAGTGTAGCGTCGGATACGCAGTATTTT. Together with reference TRBV30 and TRBJ2-3, the CDR3 gives the full variable domain: SQTIHQWPATLVQPVGSPLSLECTVEGTSNPNLYWYRQAAGRGLQLLFYSVGIGQISSEVPQNLSASRPQDRQFILSSKKLLLSDSGFYLCAWSVASDTQYFGPGTRLTVL.